This T cell receptor (beta chain) emerged from a study of T cell repertoires in cytomegalovirus infection. Overall study context: Newly reported HLA-C-restricted and thoroughly characterized HLA-B-restricted CMV epitopes were employed. Indicated by public TCR beta signatures were CMV infection and matching HLA type. The study, taken as a whole, reports: The study found HLA-C-restricted CMV-specific TCR beta clonotypes dominating the ex vivo response.

Germline CDR1 and CDR2: MGHRA and YSYEKL. The CDR3 runs to 14 residues. V was trimmed by 0 bases and J by 10 bases, leaving 10 bases between them. TCRdb analysed the reads with MiXCR anew, one entry per CDR3 protein. The sample has roughly 78,000 distinct CDR3 sequences, 40% seen once. About this clonotype: Its specificity is not known.

The source material was CD8+ T cells from cultured PBMCs, sampled from culture after CMV antigen stimulation. The rearrangement joins TRBV4-1 to TRBJ1-6; D gene ambiguous. The TCR sequence derives from a human donor in good health (CMV status not recorded). Some clones in this sample may be carry-over from other donors' samples. CDR3 nucleotides: TGCGCCAGCAGCCAAGAGGGTTCGGGATCACCCCTCCACTTT. Translating gives CASSQEGSGSPLHF.